This TCR beta chain derives from a study of T-cell reconstitution after alpha-beta-depleted transplantation in children. Notes on the study in general: One year post-transplant, T-cell counts and diversity were largely derived from T cells produced anew. Expanded graft clones numbering several hundred reportedly gave rise to alpha-beta T cells about two months after transplant. It was surviving recipient T cells and thymic progenitors that gave some patients high TCRbeta diversity at day 60.

The CDR3 is 15 residues long. V shed 6 bases, J shed 2 bases, and the junction held 10 bases outside the gene matches. Germline CDR1 SGHTA, CDR2 FQGNSA. It was with unique molecular identifiers that the TCRbeta library was prepared. TCRdb re-derived calls from the PCR reads in MiXCR, one entry per CDR3 protein. The sample yields 210,000 or so distinct CDR3 sequences, under 13% seen once. This clonotype was found many times. Its antigen is unknown. The V call is TRBV7-2, the J call TRBJ2-7, with 7 bases lining up with TRBD1. This TCR was recovered from a child in the first two years of life with acute myeloid leukemia, due to receive a stem cell transplant. Sequencing was performed on PBMCs, taken before TCRalphabeta/CD19-depleted stem cell transplant. The CDR3 is CASSPHRGAAYEQYF. The CDR3 coding sequence is TGTGCCAGCAGTCCCCACAGGGGTGCGGCCTACGAGCAGTACTTC.